Listed here are 21 T cell receptor beta chains from one sample, sequenced in a study of shared clonotypes between healthy human individuals. It was CD45RO-negative cells, positively selected for CCR7, that made up naive CD8 cells, with terminally differentiated effector memory CD45RA+ cells excluded. Libraries were prepared by immunoSEQ multiplex PCR; TCRdb keeps only in-frame clonotypes and omits some of them. This table has about 2.1 million clones, about 94% appearing once. Sequenced sample: naive CD8+ T cells from PBMCs. These receptors were collected from a young man in good health. Some clones in this sample may be carry-over from other donors' samples.

The V gene is TRBV7-3, the J gene TRBJ2-1; D might be TRBD2 (5 bases). The germline gives CDR1 SGHTA, CDR2 FQGTGA. V lost 11 bases, J lost 4 bases, and 21 bases lay in between. This CDR3 has 15 residues. CDR3 DNA sequence: TGTGCCTCGACCCCAGGTCTAGCTCCTTACAATGAGCAGTTCTTC. Its translation is CASTPGLAPYNEQFF. Filled out from reference TRBV7-3 and TRBJ2-1, the complete variable domain reads GAGVSQTPSNKVTEKGKYVELRCDPISGHTALYWYRQSLGQGPEFLIYFQGTGAADDSGLPNDRFFAVRPEGSVSTLKIQRTERGDSAVYLCASTPGLAPYNEQFFGPGTRLTVL.

V usage is TRBV29-1 and J usage is TRBJ1-2; perhaps TRBD1 as D (6 bases). Trimming removed 6 bases from V and 3 bases from J, with 20 bases in between. Germline-derived CDR1 and CDR2 are SQVTM and ANQGSEA. CDR3 size: 15 residues. Here the CDR3 reads CSVNRDTQDYYGYTF. DNA of the CDR3: TGCAGCGTGAACAGGGACACCCAAGACTACTATGGCTACACCTTC.

The chain recombines TRBV7-6 with TRBJ2-6; 8 bases line up with TRBD2. V was clipped by 5 bases and J by 2 bases; unmatched bases: 2. Germline assignment: CDR1 SGHVS and CDR2 FNYEAQ. The CDR3 contains 15 residues. The DNA for the CDR3 is TGTGCCAGCAGCCCGGGGGGGGCTGGGGCCAACGTCCTGACTTTC. Its protein product is CASSPGGAGANVLTF.

V usage is TRBV7-2 and J usage is TRBJ2-7, with TRBD2 as a possible D gene (5 bases). The CDR3 covers 13 residues. V lost 0 bases, J lost 7 bases, and 10 bases lay in between. CDR1 is SGHTA and CDR2 is FQGNSA in the germline V gene. The CDR3 here is CASSLAGDREQYF. CDR3 DNA: TGTGCCAGCAGCTTAGCGGGAGATCGGGAGCAGTACTTC.

The chain uses TRBV6-5 and TRBJ2-5; D is unclear. TRBJ2-7 matches the DNA end more closely, so the J call is doubtful. The CDR3 sequence is 14 residues long. Germline V gene lookup returns CDR1 MNHEY and CDR2 SVGAGI. The CDR3: CASSGSGSFYEQYF. DNA for the CDR3: TGTGCCAGCAGTGGCTCAGGATCGTTCTACGAGCAGTACTTC.

With regard to this clone: This CDR3 is also generated by other DNA sequences in the sample. The chain employs TRBV30 and TRBJ1-1; D is uncertain. Looked up from germline, CDR1 is GTSNPN and CDR2 is SVGIG (reference sequence). The CDR3 consists of 10 residues. Between the trimmed V and J ends, which lost 3 bases and 4 bases, there was a span of 3 bases. CDR3 in amino acids: CAWSGTEAFF. CDR3 coding DNA: TGTGCCTGGAGCGGCACTGAAGCTTTCTTT.

This clone has only a few counts. The V gene is TRBV7-9, the J gene TRBJ1-5; no firm D call. The V end was cut by 5 bases, the J end by 4 bases, with 6 bases between. The CDR3 has 12 amino acids. From germline, CDR1 is SEHNR and CDR2 FQNEAQ (reference sequence). The CDR3 spells CASSQENQPQHF. CDR3 DNA sequence: TGTGCCAGCAGCCAGGAGAATCAGCCCCAGCATTTT.

About this clone itself: Other DNA sequences in the sample encode the same CDR3. CDR3 DNA: TGTGCCAGCAGTTTATCAGTCGAGCAGTACTTC. The encoded protein is CASSLSVEQYF. This chain joins TRBV28 and TRBJ2-7, with D uncertain. The length of the CDR3 is 11 residues. Germline CDR1 is MDHEN and CDR2 is SYDVKM. Trimming pared 1 base from V and 6 bases from J, leaving 4 bases between.

V gene TRBV19 combines with J gene TRBJ2-1, with D perhaps matching TRBD2 (6 bases). The CDR3 runs to 15 residues. Germline lookup yields CDR1 LNHDA and CDR2 SQIVND (reference sequence). Trimming took off 4 bases at V and 0 bases at J, with 10 bases between the two ends. The CDR3 region has the DNA TGTGCCAGTAGTAAGGCGGGAAGCTCCTACAATGAGCAGTTCTTC. This codes for CASSKAGSSYNEQFF.

The rearrangement links TRBV11-2 to TRBJ1-1, with D perhaps TRBD1 (6 bases). Deletions cut 1 base from V and 4 bases from J, with 7 bases between. Germline CDR1 and CDR2: SGHAT and FQNNGV. CDR3 size: 13 residues. CDR3 sequence: CASSLGTVTEAFF. In DNA form, the CDR3 reads TGTGCCAGCAGCTTAGGGACAGTCACTGAAGCTTTCTTT.

This chain connects TRBV7-9 to TRBJ1-1; D not certain. Germline V lookup: CDR1 SEHNR, CDR2 FQNEAQ (reference sequence). V shed 2 bases and J shed 8 bases, with 12 bases lying between them. The CDR3 is made up of 13 amino acids. The CDR3 coding sequence is TGTGCCAGCAGCTTATCAAGACGGGTAGAAGCTTTCTTT. Residues: CASSLSRRVEAFF.

The chain joins TRBV23-1 to TRBJ1-4; D perhaps matches TRBD1 (5 bases). TRBV23-1 qualifies as an ORF whose function is uncertain. V lost 2 bases and J 8 bases, leaving 18 bases between the germline ends. This CDR3 comprises 16 residues. The CDR3 protein is CASSQILLQGWEKLFF. For the CDR3, the DNA is TGCGCCAGCAGTCAAATTCTATTGCAGGGATGGGAAAAACTGTTTTTT.

CDR3 in amino acids: CASSSGPQNSGNTIYF. CDR3 nucleotide sequence: TGTGCCAGCAGTTCCGGCCCCCAGAACTCTGGAAACACCATATATTTT. V gene TRBV27 combines with J gene TRBJ1-3; D unclear. Trimming removed 4 bases from V and 0 bases from J, with 13 bases in between. CDR1 is MNHEY and CDR2 is SMNVEV in the germline V gene (reference sequence). The CDR3 loop spans 16 amino acids.

This clone was recorded once. The V gene is TRBV7-2, the J gene TRBJ2-7, with TRBD2 matching 8 bases. V trimming: 2 bases; J trimming: 1 base; junction bases outside the gene matches: 1. CDR1 is SGHTA, CDR2 FQGNSA, per germline. The CDR3 covers 14 residues. The CDR3 DNA is TGTGCCAGCAGCTTACGGGAGGGGTCCTACGAGCAGTACTTC. Its protein is CASSLREGSYEQYF.

The V gene is TRBV28, the J gene TRBJ2-3; D uncertain. Deletions cut 7 bases from V and 0 bases from J, with 14 bases between. From germline, CDR1 is MDHEN and CDR2 SYDVKM. The CDR3 extends over 15 amino acids. The CDR3 sequence: CASMVEQESTDTQYF. The CDR3 bases are TGTGCCAGCATGGTTGAGCAGGAGAGCACAGATACGCAGTATTTT. The full variable domain, completed using reference TRBV28 and TRBJ2-3, is DVKVTQSSRYLVKRTGEKVFLECVQDMDHENMFWYRQDPGLGLRLIYFSYDVKMKEKGDIPEGYSVSREKKERFSLILESASTNQTSMYLCASMVEQESTDTQYFGPGTRLTVL.

V gene TRBV28 combines with J gene TRBJ2-3, with 12 positions matching TRBD2. The V gene end was trimmed by 4 bases and the J gene end by 3 bases; junction bases not matched to a gene: 5. This CDR3 has 16 residues. Per the germline V gene, CDR1 is MDHEN and CDR2 is SYDVKM. CDR3 protein: CASSSPTSGRTDTQYF. Written as DNA, the CDR3 is TGTGCCAGCAGTTCGCCAACTAGCGGGAGGACAGATACGCAGTATTTT.

V is TRBV27 and J is TRBJ2-7; D possibly corresponds to TRBD2 (7 bases). This CDR3 spans 12 amino acids. The V end lost 7 bases, the J end lost 7 bases, and 14 bases lay between the germline ends. Germline CDR1 is MNHEY and CDR2 is SMNVEV (reference sequence). CDR3 amino acids: CASMGGQGEQYF. In DNA, the CDR3 is TGTGCCAGCATGGGGGGGCAAGGGGAGCAGTACTTC.

V is TRBV7-8 and J is TRBJ2-2; TRBD1 agrees at 7 bases. Germline lookup yields CDR1 SGHVS and CDR2 FQNEAQ. This CDR3 comprises 15 residues. The trim removed 5 bases at V and 1 base at J, leaving 4 bases unmatched. CDR3 in amino acids: CASSPRGRNTGELFF. CDR3 sequence (DNA): TGTGCCAGCAGCCCCAGGGGGAGGAACACCGGGGAGCTGTTTTTT. The full variable domain, rest sourced from reference TRBV7-8 and TRBJ2-2, is GAGVSQSPRYKVAKRGQDVALRCDPISGHVSLFWYQQALGQGPEFLTYFQNEAQLDKSGLPSDRFFAERPEGSVSTLKIQRTQQEDSAVYLCASSPRGRNTGELFFGEGSRLTVL.

The chain uses TRBV19 and TRBJ1-2; a weak D match, TRBD1 (5 bases). Germline CDR1 and CDR2: LNHDA and SQIVND (reference sequence). V lost 3 bases and J lost 3, with 20 bases in between. The length of the CDR3 is 17 residues. CDR3 in amino acids: CASSIPFRESQDYGYTF. For the CDR3, the DNA is TGTGCCAGTAGTATCCCATTTAGGGAGTCACAGGACTATGGCTACACCTTC.

The chain uses TRBV29-1 and TRBJ1-2, with D possibly matching TRBD1 (6 bases). The CDR3 contains 11 residues. Germline lookup yields CDR1 SQVTM and CDR2 ANQGSEA. The V end was cut by 3 bases, the J end by 7 bases, with 9 bases between. The CDR3 spells CSVEGGPGYTF. The CDR3 DNA is TGCAGCGTTGAGGGGGGGCCTGGCTACACCTTC.

This clone was found a few times. The V call is TRBV19, the J call TRBJ1-5; no clear D. V was shortened by 4 bases and J by 6 bases, with 16 bases between the two germline ends. The CDR3 loop spans 15 amino acids. Germline CDR1 LNHDA, CDR2 SQIVND (reference sequence). This chain's CDR3 is CASSTGYGVGQPQHF. Written as DNA, the CDR3 is TGTGCCAGTAGTACTGGGTATGGTGTAGGTCAGCCCCAGCATTTT.